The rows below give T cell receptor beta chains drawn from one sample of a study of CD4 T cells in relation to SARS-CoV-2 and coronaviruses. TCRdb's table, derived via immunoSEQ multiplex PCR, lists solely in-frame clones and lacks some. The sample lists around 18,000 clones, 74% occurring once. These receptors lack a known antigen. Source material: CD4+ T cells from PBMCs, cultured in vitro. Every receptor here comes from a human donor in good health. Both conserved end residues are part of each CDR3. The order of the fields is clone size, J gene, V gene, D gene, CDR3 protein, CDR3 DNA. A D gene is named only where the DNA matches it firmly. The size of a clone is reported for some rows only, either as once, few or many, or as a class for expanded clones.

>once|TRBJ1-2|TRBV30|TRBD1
CATQRTGGGYTF
TGTGCCACCCAGCGGACAGGGGGCGGCTACACCTTC
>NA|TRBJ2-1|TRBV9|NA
CASSVNLYEEQFF
TGTGCCAGCAGCGTAAACCTCTATGAAGAGCAGTTCTTC
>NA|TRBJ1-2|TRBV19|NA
CASSIGAEGGNYGYTF
TGTGCCAGTAGTATAGGGGCGGAAGGGGGTAACTATGGCTACACCTTC
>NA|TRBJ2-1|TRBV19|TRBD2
CASGGRREYYNEQFF
TGTGCCTCCGGCGGGCGGCGGGAGTATTACAATGAGCAGTTCTTC
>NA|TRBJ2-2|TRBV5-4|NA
CASSFGSASWGDGELFF
TGTGCCAGCAGCTTTGGTAGCGCCAGTTGGGGGGACGGGGAGCTGTTTTTT
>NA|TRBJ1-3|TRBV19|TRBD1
CAGSQGVGNTIYF
TGTGCCGGATCGCAGGGGGTCGGAAACACCATATATTTT
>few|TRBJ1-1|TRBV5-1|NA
CASSLGGTSNTEAFF
TGCGCCAGCAGCTTGGGGGGGACTTCTAACACTGAAGCTTTCTTT
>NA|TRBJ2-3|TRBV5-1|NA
CASSFQDTQYF
TGCGCCAGCAGCTTCCAGGATACGCAGTATTTT
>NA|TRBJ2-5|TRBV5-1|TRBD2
CASSFTSGIVNGTQYF
TGCGCCAGCAGCTTTACTAGCGGGATCGTAAATGGGACCCAGTACTTC
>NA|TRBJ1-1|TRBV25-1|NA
CATKGLANTEAFF
TGTGCCACCAAGGGACTGGCGAACACTGAAGCTTTCTTT
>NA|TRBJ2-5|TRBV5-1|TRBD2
CASRDGTSGTETQYF
TGCGCCAGCAGGGACGGGACTAGCGGGACCGAGACCCAGTACTTC
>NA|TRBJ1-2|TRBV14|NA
CASSHLGRGYTF
TGTGCCAGCAGCCATCTCGGCCGGGGCTACACCTTC
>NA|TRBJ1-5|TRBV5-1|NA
CASSPGTGNQPQHF
TGCGCCAGCAGCCCCGGGACTGGGAATCAGCCCCAGCATTTT
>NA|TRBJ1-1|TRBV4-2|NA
CASSQGRTEAFF
TGTGCCAGCAGCCAAGGGCGCACTGAAGCTTTCTTT
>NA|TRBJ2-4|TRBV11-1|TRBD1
CASSLHRDRANQYF
TGTGCCAGCAGCTTACATCGGGACAGGGCGAATCAGTACTTC
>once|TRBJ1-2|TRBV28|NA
CASSFVGFMDYGYTF
TGTGCCAGCAGTTTTGTGGGGTTCATGGACTATGGCTACACCTTC
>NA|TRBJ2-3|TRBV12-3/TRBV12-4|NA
CASSTVGTQYF
TGTGCCAGCAGTACTGTGGGTACGCAGTATTTT
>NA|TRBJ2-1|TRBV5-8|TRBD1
CASSLVAGQGIYNEQFF
TGTGCCAGCAGCTTGGTCGCGGGACAGGGGATCTACAATGAGCAGTTCTTC
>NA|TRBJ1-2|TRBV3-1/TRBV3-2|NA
CASSQGYRDRYTF
TGTGCCAGCAGCCAAGGCTACAGGGACCGCTACACCTTC